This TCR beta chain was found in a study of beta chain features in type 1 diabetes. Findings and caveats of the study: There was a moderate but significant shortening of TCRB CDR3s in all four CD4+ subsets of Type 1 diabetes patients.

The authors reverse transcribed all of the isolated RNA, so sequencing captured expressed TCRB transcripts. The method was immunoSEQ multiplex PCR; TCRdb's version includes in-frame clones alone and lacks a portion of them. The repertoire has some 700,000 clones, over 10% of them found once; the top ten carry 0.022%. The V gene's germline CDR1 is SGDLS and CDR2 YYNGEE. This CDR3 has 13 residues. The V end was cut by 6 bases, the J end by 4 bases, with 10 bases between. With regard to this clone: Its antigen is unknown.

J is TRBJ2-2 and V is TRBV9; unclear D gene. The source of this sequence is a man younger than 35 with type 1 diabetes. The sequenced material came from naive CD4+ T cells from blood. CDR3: CASNLLGTGELFF. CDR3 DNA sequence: TGTGCCAGCAACCTACTTGGCACCGGGGAGCTGTTTTTT.